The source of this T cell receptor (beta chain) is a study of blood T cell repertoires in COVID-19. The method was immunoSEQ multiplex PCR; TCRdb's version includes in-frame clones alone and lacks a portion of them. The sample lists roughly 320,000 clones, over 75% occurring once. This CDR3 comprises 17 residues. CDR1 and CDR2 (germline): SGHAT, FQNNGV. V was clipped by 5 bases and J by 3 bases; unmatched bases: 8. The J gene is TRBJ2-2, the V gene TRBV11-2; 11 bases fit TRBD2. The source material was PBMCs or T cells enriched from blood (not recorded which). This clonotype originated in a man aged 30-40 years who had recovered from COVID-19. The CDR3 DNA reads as TGTGCCAGCAGCCGTGCTACTAGCGGGGGTTACACCGGGGAGCTGTTTTTT. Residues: CASSRATSGGYTGELFF.